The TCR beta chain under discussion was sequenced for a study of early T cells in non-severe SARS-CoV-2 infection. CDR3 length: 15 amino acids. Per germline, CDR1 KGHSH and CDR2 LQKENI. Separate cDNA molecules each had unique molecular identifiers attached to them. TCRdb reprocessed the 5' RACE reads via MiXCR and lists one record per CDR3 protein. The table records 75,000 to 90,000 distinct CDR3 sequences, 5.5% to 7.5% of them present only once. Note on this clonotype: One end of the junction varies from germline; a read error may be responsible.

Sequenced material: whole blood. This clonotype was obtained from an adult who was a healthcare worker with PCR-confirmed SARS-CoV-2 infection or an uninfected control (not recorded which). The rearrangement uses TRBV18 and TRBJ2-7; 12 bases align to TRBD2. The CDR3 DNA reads TGTGTCAGCTCAGCCTCTAGCGGGAGGGCGTTCGAGCAGTACTTC. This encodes CVSSASSGRAFEQYF.